The present T cell receptor beta chain was sequenced within a study of blood T cell repertoires in COVID-19. Study information: Donors in the United States, Italy and Spain gave samples during acute or convalescent COVID-19. From T cells, B-cell-depleted T cells, or PBMCs came the material, which was cDNA or gDNA.

Study processing details: Reference gene primer amplification gave estimated nucleated cell counts. Using immunoSEQ multiplex PCR, the repertoire was profiled, and TCRdb retains in-frame clones only, with some absent. From that table come the V and J calls and clone size; the DNA was used to work out D and trimming. The sample holds fewer than 200,000 clones, about 83% seen once. Germline-derived CDR1 and CDR2 are MNHEY and SVGAGI. The CDR3 extends over 15 amino acids. The V gene lost 6 bases and the J gene lost 0 bases, with 12 bases spanning the gap. The receptor's source is a man aged 35-49 years who had recovered from COVID-19. Sequencing was carried out using peripheral blood. The chain combines TRBV6-5 with TRBJ2-1; D possibly corresponds to TRBD1 (5 bases). CDR3 protein: CASRARQFSYNEQFF. CDR3 nucleotide sequence: TGTGCCAGCAGAGCGAGACAGTTCTCCTACAATGAGCAGTTCTTC.